A selection of T cell receptor beta chains follows, all from one sample in a study of T cells in localized non-small cell lung cancer. The assay was immunoSEQ multiplex PCR, and TCRdb's table has in-frame clones only and misses some. The sample consists of tens of thousands of clones, around 82% of them appearing once. The material sequenced was peripheral blood, taken before any cancer treatment. The receptors derive from a female donor older than 55 with stage I lung adenocarcinoma. CDR3s include the opening cysteine and the closing phenylalanine or tryptophan. The order of the fields is J gene, clone size, D gene, V gene, CDR3 DNA, CDR3 protein. The D gene is left open where the match is weak. Not every row has a clone size; where given, it reads once, few, many or a size class.

J gene: TRBJ1-2; clone size: once; D gene: TRBD1; V gene: TRBV18; CDR3 DNA: TGTGCCAGCTCTGCTCGACAGGGCGGTGAGGATGGCTACACCTTC; CDR3 protein: CASSARQGGEDGYTF
J gene: TRBJ2-3; clone size: NA; D gene: TRBD2; V gene: TRBV5-6; CDR3 DNA: TGTGCCAGCAGCCCCGCGGGTAGCGGGGGCTTCACAGATACGCAGTATTTT; CDR3 protein: CASSPAGSGGFTDTQYF
J gene: TRBJ2-2; clone size: NA; D gene: NA; V gene: TRBV19; CDR3 DNA: TGTGCCAGTACCGGAGGGGTGGTCGGGGAGCTGTTTTTT; CDR3 protein: CASTGGVVGELFF
J gene: TRBJ1-5; clone size: NA; D gene: TRBD1; V gene: TRBV2; CDR3 DNA: TGTGCCAGCAGTGAGAGGACAGGGAGCCAGCCCCAGCATTTT; CDR3 protein: CASSERTGSQPQHF
J gene: TRBJ2-1; clone size: NA; D gene: TRBD2; V gene: TRBV7-2; CDR3 DNA: TGTGCCAGCAGCTTAGAGGGTCTAGCGGGAGCTGAGCAGTTCTTC; CDR3 protein: CASSLEGLAGAEQFF
J gene: TRBJ1-5; clone size: NA; D gene: TRBD1; V gene: TRBV7-2; CDR3 DNA: TGTGCCAGCAGCTTAGTCGGGACAGGTTATCAGCCCCAGCATTTT; CDR3 protein: CASSLVGTGYQPQHF
J gene: TRBJ2-3; clone size: large; D gene: NA; V gene: TRBV19; CDR3 DNA: TGTGCCAGTAGCCTACAGGGCCTGGGCACAGATACGCAGTATTTT; CDR3 protein: CASSLQGLGTDTQYF
J gene: TRBJ1-3; clone size: once; D gene: NA; V gene: TRBV4-2; CDR3 DNA: TGTGCCAGCAGCCAAGGATGGGACACCATATATTTT; CDR3 protein: CASSQGWDTIYF
J gene: TRBJ2-1; clone size: NA; D gene: NA; V gene: TRBV2; CDR3 DNA: TGTGCCAGCAGTGAAGGGCTGTTCAATGAGCAGTTCTTC; CDR3 protein: CASSEGLFNEQFF
J gene: TRBJ1-5; clone size: NA; D gene: NA; V gene: TRBV4-3; CDR3 DNA: TGCGCCAGCAGCCGAGCTCTTACAGGGAATCAGCCCCAGCATTTT; CDR3 protein: CASSRALTGNQPQHF
J gene: TRBJ2-7; clone size: NA; D gene: NA; V gene: TRBV7-9; CDR3 DNA: TGTGCCAGCAGCCCAGGACTCACCTACGAGCAGTACTTC; CDR3 protein: CASSPGLTYEQYF
J gene: TRBJ2-7; clone size: NA; D gene: NA; V gene: TRBV7-3; CDR3 DNA: TGTGCCAGCAGCTTAACGGTCCAGGACATCCCGTACTTC; CDR3 protein: CASSLTVQDIPYF
J gene: TRBJ1-2; clone size: few; D gene: TRBD1; V gene: TRBV6-5; CDR3 DNA: TGTGCCAGCAGCCCGGGACAGGAAAGATTGGACACCTTC; CDR3 protein: CASSPGQERLDTF
J gene: TRBJ2-7; clone size: NA; D gene: NA; V gene: TRBV27; CDR3 DNA: TGTGCCAGCAGTTTTTTGGGACCCACCTACGAGCAGTACTTC; CDR3 protein: CASSFLGPTYEQYF
J gene: TRBJ1-6; clone size: few; D gene: NA; V gene: TRBV10-3; CDR3 DNA: TGTGCCATCAGTGAGTCGGAGAATTCACCCCTCCACTTT; CDR3 protein: CAISESENSPLHF
J gene: TRBJ1-4; clone size: NA; D gene: TRBD1; V gene: TRBV2; CDR3 DNA: TGTGCCAGCAGTGGGGGGACAGCAACTAATGAAAAACTGTTTTTT; CDR3 protein: CASSGGTATNEKLFF
J gene: TRBJ1-5; clone size: NA; D gene: TRBD1; V gene: TRBV19; CDR3 DNA: TGTGCCAGTAGGACGACAGGGGACTCATATCAGCCCCAGCATTTT; CDR3 protein: CASRTTGDSYQPQHF
J gene: TRBJ1-1; clone size: NA; D gene: NA; V gene: TRBV5-4; CDR3 DNA: TGTGCCAGCGGACTCCTGAACACTGAAGCTTTCTTT; CDR3 protein: CASGLLNTEAFF
J gene: TRBJ2-6; clone size: NA; D gene: NA; V gene: TRBV27; CDR3 DNA: TGTGCCAGCAGGCGCGTCGGGGCCAACGTCCTGACTTTC; CDR3 protein: CASRRVGANVLTF